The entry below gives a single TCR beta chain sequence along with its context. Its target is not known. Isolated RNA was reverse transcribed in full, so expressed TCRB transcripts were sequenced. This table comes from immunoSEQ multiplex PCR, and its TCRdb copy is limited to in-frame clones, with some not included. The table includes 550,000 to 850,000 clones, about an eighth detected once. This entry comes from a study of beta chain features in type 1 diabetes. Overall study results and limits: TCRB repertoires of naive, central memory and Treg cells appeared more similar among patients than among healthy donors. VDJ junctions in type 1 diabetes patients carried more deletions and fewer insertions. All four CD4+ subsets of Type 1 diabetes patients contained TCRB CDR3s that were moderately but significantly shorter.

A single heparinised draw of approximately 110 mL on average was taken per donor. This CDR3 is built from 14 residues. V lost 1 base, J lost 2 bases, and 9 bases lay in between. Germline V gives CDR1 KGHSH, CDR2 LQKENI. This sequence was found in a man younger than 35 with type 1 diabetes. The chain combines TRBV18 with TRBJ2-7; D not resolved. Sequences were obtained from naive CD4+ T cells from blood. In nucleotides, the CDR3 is TGTGCCAGCTCACCACTGCAGGATACCTACGAGCAGTACTTC. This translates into CASSPLQDTYEQYF.